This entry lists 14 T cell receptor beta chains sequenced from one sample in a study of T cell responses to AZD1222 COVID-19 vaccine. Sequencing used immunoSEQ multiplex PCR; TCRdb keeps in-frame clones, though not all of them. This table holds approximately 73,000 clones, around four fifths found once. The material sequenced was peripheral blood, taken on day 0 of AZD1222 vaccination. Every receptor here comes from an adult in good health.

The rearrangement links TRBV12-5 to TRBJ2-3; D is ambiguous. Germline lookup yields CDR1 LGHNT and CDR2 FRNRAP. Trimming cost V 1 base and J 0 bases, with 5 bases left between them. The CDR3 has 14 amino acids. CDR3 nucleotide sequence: TGTGCTAGTGGTTTGGGAATAAGCACAGATACGCAGTATTTT. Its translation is CASGLGISTDTQYF.

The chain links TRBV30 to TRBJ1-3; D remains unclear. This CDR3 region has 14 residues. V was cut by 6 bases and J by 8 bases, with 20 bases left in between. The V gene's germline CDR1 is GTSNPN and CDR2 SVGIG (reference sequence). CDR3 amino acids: CACSSLGTGYTIYF. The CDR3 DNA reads TGTGCCTGCTCGTCGTTAGGAACCGGGTACACCATATATTTT. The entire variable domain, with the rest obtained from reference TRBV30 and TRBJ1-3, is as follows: SQTIHQWPATLVQPVGSPLSLECTVEGTSNPNLYWYRQAAGRGLQLLFYSVGIGQISSEVPQNLSASRPQDRQFILSSKKLLLSDSGFYLCACSSLGTGYTIYFGEGSWLTVV.

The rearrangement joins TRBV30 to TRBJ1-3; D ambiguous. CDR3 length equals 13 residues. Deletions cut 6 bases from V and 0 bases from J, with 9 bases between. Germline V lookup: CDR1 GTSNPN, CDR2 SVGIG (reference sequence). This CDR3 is CACTPRSGNTIYF. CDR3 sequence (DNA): TGTGCCTGCACACCCCGCTCTGGAAACACCATATATTTT.

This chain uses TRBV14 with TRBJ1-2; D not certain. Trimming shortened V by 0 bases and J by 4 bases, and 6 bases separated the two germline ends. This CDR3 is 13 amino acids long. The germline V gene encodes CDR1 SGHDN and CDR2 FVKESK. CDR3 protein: CASSQETAYGYTF. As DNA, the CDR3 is TGTGCCAGCAGCCAAGAAACAGCCTATGGCTACACCTTC.

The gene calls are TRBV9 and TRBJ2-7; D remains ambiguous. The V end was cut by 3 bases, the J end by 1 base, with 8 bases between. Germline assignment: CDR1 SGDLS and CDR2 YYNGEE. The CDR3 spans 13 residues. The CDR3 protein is CASSEGYSYEQYF. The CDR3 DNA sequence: TGTGCCAGCAGCGAGGGTTATTCCTACGAGCAGTACTTC.

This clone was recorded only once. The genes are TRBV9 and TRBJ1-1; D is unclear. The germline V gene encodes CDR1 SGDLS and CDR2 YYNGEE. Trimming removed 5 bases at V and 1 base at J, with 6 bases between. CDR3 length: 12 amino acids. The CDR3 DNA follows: TGTGCCAGCAGTAACAAGAACACTGAAGCTTTCTTT. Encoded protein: CASSNKNTEAFF.

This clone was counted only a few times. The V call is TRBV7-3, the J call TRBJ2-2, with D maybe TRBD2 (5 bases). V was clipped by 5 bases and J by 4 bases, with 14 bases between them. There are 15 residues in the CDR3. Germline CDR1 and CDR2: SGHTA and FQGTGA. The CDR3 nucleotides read TGTGCCAGCAGCCCGGACTTAGGCCCCACCGGGGAGCTGTTTTTT. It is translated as CASSPDLGPTGELFF.

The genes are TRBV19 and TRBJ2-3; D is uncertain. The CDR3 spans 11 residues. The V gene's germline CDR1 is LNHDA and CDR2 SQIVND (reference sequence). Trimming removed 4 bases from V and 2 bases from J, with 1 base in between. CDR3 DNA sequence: TGTGCCAGTAGTAACACAGATACGCAGTATTTT. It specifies CASSNTDTQYF.

As DNA, the CDR3 is TGTGCCAGTAGTTTAGCGGGAGGGGGTGGCGATGAGCAGTTCTTC. The encoded protein is CASSLAGGGGDEQFF. This sequence joins TRBV19 and TRBJ2-1; TRBD2 aligns across 11 bases. Germline values: CDR1 LNHDA, CDR2 SQIVND (reference sequence). CDR3 length equals 15 residues. J gave up 8 bases and V 5 bases, and 8 bases lay outside the gene matches.

The DNA of the CDR3 is TGTGCCAGTAGTATCCGGGGGCGAGATGAGCAGTTCTTC. Translation: CASSIRGRDEQFF. The rearrangement uses TRBV19 and TRBJ2-1, with D possibly called TRBD1 or TRBD2 (6 bases each). The ends were cut back, 3 bases at V and 8 bases at J, with 11 bases in the middle. The CDR3 has 13 residues. In germline, CDR1 is LNHDA, CDR2 SQIVND (reference sequence).

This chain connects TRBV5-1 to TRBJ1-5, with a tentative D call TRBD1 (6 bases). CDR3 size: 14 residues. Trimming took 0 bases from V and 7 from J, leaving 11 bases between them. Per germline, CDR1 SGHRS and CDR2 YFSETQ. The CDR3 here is CASSLALGGQPQHF. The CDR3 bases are TGCGCCAGCAGCTTGGCCTTGGGGGGCCAGCCCCAGCATTTT.

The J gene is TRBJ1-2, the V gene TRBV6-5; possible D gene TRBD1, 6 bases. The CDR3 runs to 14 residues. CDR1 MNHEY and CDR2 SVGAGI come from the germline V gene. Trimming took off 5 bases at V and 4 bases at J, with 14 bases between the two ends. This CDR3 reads CASSPGQTRYGYTF. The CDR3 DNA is TGTGCCAGCAGTCCAGGACAGACGCGCTATGGCTACACCTTC.

The CDR3 here is CASSQDLAGGYNEQFF. Here the CDR3 DNA reads TGCGCCAGCAGCCAAGACTTGGCGGGGGGTTACAATGAGCAGTTCTTC. V and J are TRBV4-3 and TRBJ2-1; 8 bases are a match to TRBD2. The length of the CDR3 is 16 residues. Germline V gives CDR1 LGHNA, CDR2 YSLEER. V was clipped by 0 bases and J by 4 bases; unmatched bases: 5.

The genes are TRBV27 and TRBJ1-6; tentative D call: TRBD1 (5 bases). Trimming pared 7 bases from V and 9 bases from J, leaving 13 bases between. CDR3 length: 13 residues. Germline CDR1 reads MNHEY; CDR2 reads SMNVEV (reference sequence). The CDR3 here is CASKVGGGSPLHF. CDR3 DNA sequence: TGTGCCAGCAAAGTTGGGGGTGGTTCACCCCTCCACTTT.